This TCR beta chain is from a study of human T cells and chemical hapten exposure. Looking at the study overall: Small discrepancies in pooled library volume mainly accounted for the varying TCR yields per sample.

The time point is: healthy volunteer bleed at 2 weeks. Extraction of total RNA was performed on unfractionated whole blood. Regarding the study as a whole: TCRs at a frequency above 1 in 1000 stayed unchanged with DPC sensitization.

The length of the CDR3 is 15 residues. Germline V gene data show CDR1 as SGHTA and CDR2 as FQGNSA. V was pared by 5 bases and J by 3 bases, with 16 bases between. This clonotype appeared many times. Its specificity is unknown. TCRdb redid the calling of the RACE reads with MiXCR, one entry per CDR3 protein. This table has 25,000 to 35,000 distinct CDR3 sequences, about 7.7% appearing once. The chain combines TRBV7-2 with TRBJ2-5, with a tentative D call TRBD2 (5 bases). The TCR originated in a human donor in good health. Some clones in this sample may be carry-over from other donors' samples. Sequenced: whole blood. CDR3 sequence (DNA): TGTGCCAGCAGCCCCGGGCGACGGGGAGAAGAGACCCAGTACTTC. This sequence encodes CASSPGRRGEETQYF.